Below are 2 T cell receptor beta chains sequenced from a single sample in a study of T cell responses to AZD1222 COVID-19 vaccine. The table came from immunoSEQ multiplex PCR; TCRdb's copy has only in-frame clones and leaves some out. The sample contains some 140,000 clones, 70% to 90% of which appear only once. The input for sequencing was peripheral blood, taken 28 days after the second dose of the MenACWY control vaccine. All receptors derive from an adult who received the MenACWY meningococcal vaccine as a control.

This clone showed up just once. The chain is built from TRBV5-8 and TRBJ1-6; D remains ambiguous. There are 12 residues in the CDR3. The V end was cut by 0 bases, the J end by 9 bases, with 4 bases between. CDR1 is SGHTS, CDR2 YDEGEE, per germline. DNA of the CDR3: TGTGCCAGCAGCTTGGAAGCTTCACCCCTCCACTTT. Protein sequence: CASSLEASPLHF.

This clone turned up a few times. The rearrangement links TRBV4-1 to TRBJ1-3, with D perhaps TRBD1 (6 bases). CDR1 and CDR2 from the germline V gene are MGHRA and YSYEKL. The CDR3 is made up of 15 amino acids. V lost 0 bases and J 4 bases, leaving 10 bases between the germline ends. The CDR3 DNA follows: TGCGCCAGCAGCCAAGAAACAGGGTGGGGAAACACCATATATTTT. Translating it yields CASSQETGWGNTIYF.